This T cell receptor beta chain is from a study of blood T cell repertoires in COVID-19. Study-level background: Samples representing acute and convalescent COVID-19 were sourced from the United States, Italy and Spain. From T cells, B-cell-depleted T cells, or PBMCs came the material, which was cDNA or gDNA.

Germline V gene sequence: CDR1 MNHEY, CDR2 SMNVEV (reference sequence). V was clipped by 5 bases and J by 8 bases; unmatched bases: 12. There are 15 residues in the CDR3. Under the authors' procedure: The authors estimated nucleated cell counts from reference gene primer amplification. Clones were sequenced by immunoSEQ multiplex PCR, and TCRdb holds only the in-frame ones, with some missing. V and J calls and clone size are given by that table; D and trimming were obtained from the DNA. Counted here are about 63,000 clones, about nine tenths occurring once; the ten biggest clones make up around 4.5%.

The chain is built from TRBV27 and TRBJ2-1; 7 nucleotides match TRBD2. Sequences were obtained from peripheral blood. The receptor was derived from a human donor in a cohort sampled during active COVID-19. This CDR3 is CASSLSGRPLHEQFF. The CDR3 coding sequence is TGTGCCAGCAGTCTTAGCGGGCGCCCCTTACATGAGCAGTTCTTC.